These T cell receptor beta chains were read from a single sample in a study of T cells after posttransplantation cyclophosphamide. Sequencing used immunoSEQ multiplex PCR; TCRdb keeps in-frame clones, though not all of them. The repertoire includes some 18,000 clones, around 87% of them detected once, and roughly 6.6% sits in the top ten. Sequencing was performed on PBMCs, taken after allogeneic stem cell transplant with posttransplant cyclophosphamide. These receptor sequences come from a female patient aged 35-55 years who received an allogeneic stem cell transplant from a related donor, was CMV-positive, and had no GVHD. Some of the T cells may derive from the graft donor. Each CDR3 is given with its conserved first and last residue. A D gene is named only where the DNA matches it firmly. Size is stated for part of the rows, as once, few or many counts, or as a class when the clone is expanded.

>-|TRBJ2-7|-|TRBV29-1
TGCAGCATCGGTGGGCAGCCCTACGAGCAGTACTTC
CSIGGQPYEQYF
>medium-sized|TRBJ1-1|TRBD1|TRBV2
TGTGCCAGCAGGGCAGGGGGCGAGACTGAAGCTTTCTTT
CASRAGGETEAFF
>-|TRBJ1-5|TRBD1|TRBV7-2
TGTGCCAGCAGCTTAGAGGGACAGACTAATCAGCCCCAGCATTTT
CASSLEGQTNQPQHF
>-|TRBJ2-7|-|TRBV6-5
TGTGCCAGCAGTTATAGTCCCTACGAGCAGTACTTC
CASSYSPYEQYF
>-|TRBJ2-7|-|TRBV7-9
TGTGCCAGCAGCTTGCCGACAGGAGACTACGAGCAGTACTTC
CASSLPTGDYEQYF
>few|TRBJ1-2|-|TRBV28
TGTGCCAGCAGTTTGGCGACAGGAGACTATGGCTACACCTTC
CASSLATGDYGYTF
>-|TRBJ2-1|TRBD2|TRBV9
TGTGCCAGCAGCCGGACTAGCGGGCCGTACAATGAGCAGTTCTTC
CASSRTSGPYNEQFF
>-|TRBJ2-1|TRBD2|TRBV5-4
TGTGCCAGCAGCTTGATGGAGCGGGAGGGCAAGGCGTTCTTC
CASSLMEREGKAFF
>-|TRBJ2-7|-|TRBV18
TGTGCCAGCTCACCACCGAACAGGGCCAGCGACGAGCAGTACTTC
CASSPPNRASDEQYF
>-|TRBJ2-2|-|TRBV5-1
TGCGCCAGCAGCCGATGGGAGTTTGCCGGGGAGCTGTTTTTT
CASSRWEFAGELFF
>-|TRBJ2-1|TRBD2|TRBV5-1
TGCGCCAGCAGCTTTGGACTAGCGGGAGATGAGCAGTTCTTC
CASSFGLAGDEQFF
>-|TRBJ2-7|TRBD1|TRBV18
TGTGCCAGCTCGCAGGGACAGGGGAACTCCTACGAGCAGTACTTC
CASSQGQGNSYEQYF
>once|TRBJ2-2|-|TRBV6-5
TGTGCCAGCAGTTACCTATTCAACTCGAACACCGGGGAGCTGTTTTTT
CASSYLFNSNTGELFF
>-|TRBJ2-7|TRBD2|TRBV5-3
TGTGCCAGAAGCTTGGTACCGCTAGCGGGAGCAATTTACGAGCAGTACTTC
CARSLVPLAGAIYEQYF